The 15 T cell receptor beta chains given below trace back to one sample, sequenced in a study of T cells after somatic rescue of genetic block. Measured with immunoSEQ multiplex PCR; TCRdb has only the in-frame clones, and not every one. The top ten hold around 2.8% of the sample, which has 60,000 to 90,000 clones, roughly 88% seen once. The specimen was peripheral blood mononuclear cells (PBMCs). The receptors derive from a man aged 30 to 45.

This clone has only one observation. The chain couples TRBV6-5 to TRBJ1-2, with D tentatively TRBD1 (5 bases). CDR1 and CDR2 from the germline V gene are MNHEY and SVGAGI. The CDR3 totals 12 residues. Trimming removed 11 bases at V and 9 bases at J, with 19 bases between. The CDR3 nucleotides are TGTGCCTCACGGCGGGACCCCACGAGCTACACCTTC. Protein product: CASRRDPTSYTF.

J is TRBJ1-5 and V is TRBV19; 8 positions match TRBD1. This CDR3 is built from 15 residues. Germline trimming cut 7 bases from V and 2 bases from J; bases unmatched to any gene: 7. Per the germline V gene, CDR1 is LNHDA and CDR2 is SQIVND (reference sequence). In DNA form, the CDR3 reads TGTGCCAGTACGGCTCCGACAGGGGGCAATCAGCCCCAGCATTTT. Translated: CASTAPTGGNQPQHF.

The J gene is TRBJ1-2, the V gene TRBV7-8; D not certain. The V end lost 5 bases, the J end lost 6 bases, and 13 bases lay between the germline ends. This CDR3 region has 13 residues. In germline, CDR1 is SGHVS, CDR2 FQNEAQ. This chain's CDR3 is CASSTYGVDGYTF. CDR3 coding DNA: TGTGCCAGCAGCACATACGGGGTGGATGGCTACACCTTC.

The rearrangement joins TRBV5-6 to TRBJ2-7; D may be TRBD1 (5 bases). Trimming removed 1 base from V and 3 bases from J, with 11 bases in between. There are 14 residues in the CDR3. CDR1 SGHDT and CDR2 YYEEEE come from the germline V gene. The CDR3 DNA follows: TGTGCCAGCAGCTTGAGACAGTTCGGCTACGAGCAGTACTTC. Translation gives CASSLRQFGYEQYF.

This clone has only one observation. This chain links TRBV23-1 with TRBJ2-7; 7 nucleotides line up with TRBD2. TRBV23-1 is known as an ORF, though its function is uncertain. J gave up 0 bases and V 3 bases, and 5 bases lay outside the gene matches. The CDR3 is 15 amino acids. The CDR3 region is CASSHRSSGSYEQYF. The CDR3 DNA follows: TGCGCCAGCAGTCATAGATCTAGCGGCTCCTACGAGCAGTACTTC.

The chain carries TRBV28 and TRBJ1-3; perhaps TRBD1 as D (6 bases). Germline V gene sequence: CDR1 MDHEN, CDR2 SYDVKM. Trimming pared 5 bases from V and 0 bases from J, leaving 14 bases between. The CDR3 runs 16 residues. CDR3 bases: TGTGCCAGCAGTATTATGGGACACAGCTCTGGAAACACCATATATTTT. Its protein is CASSIMGHSSGNTIYF.

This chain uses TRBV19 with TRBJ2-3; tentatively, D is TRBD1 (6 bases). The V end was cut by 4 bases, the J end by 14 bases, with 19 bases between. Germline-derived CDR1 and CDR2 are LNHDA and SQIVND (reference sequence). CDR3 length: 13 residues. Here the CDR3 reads CASSRPGQRVPYF. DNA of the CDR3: TGTGCCAGTAGTAGGCCCGGACAGAGGGTTCCGTATTTT.

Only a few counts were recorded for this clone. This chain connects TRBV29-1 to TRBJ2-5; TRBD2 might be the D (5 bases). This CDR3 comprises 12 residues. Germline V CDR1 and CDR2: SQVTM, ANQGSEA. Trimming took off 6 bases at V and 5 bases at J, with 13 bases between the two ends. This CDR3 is CSVRPGGETQYF. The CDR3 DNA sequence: TGCAGCGTGAGGCCAGGCGGGGAGACCCAGTACTTC.

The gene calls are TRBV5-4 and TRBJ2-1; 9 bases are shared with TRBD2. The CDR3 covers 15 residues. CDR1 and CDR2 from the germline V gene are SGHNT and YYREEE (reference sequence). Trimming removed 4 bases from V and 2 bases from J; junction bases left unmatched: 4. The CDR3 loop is CASSPAGGTYNEQFF. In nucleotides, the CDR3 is TGTGCCAGCAGCCCGGCGGGGGGGACCTACAATGAGCAGTTCTTC. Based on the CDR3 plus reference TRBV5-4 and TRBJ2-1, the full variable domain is ETGVTQSPTHLIKTRGQQVTLRCSSQSGHNTVSWYQQALGQGPQFIFQYYREEENGRGNFPPRFSGLQFPNYSSELNVNALELDDSALYLCASSPAGGTYNEQFFGPGTRLTVL.

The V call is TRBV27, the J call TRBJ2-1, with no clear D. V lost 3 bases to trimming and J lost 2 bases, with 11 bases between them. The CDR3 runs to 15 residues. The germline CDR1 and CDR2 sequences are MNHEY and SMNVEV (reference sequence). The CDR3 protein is CASSFGQYAYNEQFF. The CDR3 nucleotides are TGTGCCAGCAGTTTTGGCCAATACGCCTACAATGAGCAGTTCTTC.

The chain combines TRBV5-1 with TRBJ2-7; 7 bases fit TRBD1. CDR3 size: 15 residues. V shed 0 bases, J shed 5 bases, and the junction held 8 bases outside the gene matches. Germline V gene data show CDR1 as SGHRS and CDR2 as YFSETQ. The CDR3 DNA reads TGCGCCAGCAGCTTGGGACAGGGCGCCTACCACGAGCAGTACTTC. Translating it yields CASSLGQGAYHEQYF.

The CDR3 nucleotides are TGTGCCAGCAGCCTCGGCCCGGCATCCTACGAGCAGTACTTC. This translates into CASSLGPASYEQYF. J is TRBJ2-7 and V is TRBV7-8; D is undetermined. V was cut by 5 bases and J by 1 base, with 12 bases left in between. In germline, CDR1 is SGHVS, CDR2 FQNEAQ. The CDR3 sequence is 14 residues long.

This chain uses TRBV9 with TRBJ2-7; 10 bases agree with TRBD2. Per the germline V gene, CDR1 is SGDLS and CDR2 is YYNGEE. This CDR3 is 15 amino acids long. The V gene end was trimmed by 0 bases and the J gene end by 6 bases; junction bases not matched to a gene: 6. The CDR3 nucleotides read TGTGCCAGCAGCGTAGACCAGCGGGAGGGCCTCGAGCAGTACTTC. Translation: CASSVDQREGLEQYF.

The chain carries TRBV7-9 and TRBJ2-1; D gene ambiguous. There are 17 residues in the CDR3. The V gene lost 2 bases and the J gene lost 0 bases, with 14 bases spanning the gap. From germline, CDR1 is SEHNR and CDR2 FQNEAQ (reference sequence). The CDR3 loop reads CASSLLARRGSYNEQFF. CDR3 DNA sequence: TGTGCCAGCAGCTTACTGGCCAGGAGAGGCTCCTACAATGAGCAGTTCTTC.

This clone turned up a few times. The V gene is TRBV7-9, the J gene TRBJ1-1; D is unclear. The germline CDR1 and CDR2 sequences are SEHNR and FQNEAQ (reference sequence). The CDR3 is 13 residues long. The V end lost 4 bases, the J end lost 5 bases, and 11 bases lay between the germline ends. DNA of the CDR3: TGTGCCAGCAGCTCATGGACGACGACTGAAGCTTTCTTT. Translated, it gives CASSSWTTTEAFF.